This TCR beta chain originates from a study of OX40 agonist ivuxolimab in advanced cancers. Whole-study results and caveats: On average, CD8+ T cells showed a greater number of expanded clones than CD4+. Certain nonresponders likewise exhibited a low normalized T-cell clonal expansion.

Researchers took blood at baseline, on cycle 4 day 1, and on cycle 7 day 1. The germline gives CDR1 SNHLY, CDR2 FYNNEI. Trimming cost V 7 bases and J 11 bases; bases outside gene matches: 11. The CDR3 is made up of 13 amino acids. Produced via immunoSEQ multiplex PCR; TCRdb's table is partial and in-frame only. The data hold approximately 26,000 clones, with about 83% observed a single time. A word on this clone: Its antigen is currently unknown.

The chain links TRBV2 to TRBJ1-2, with 9 bases matching TRBD1. This TCR derives from an adult with an advanced solid tumor such as melanoma, head and neck, liver or kidney cancer. Sequencing was performed on CD4+ or CD8+ T cells sorted from blood, taken in a trial of the OX40 agonist ivuxolimab. CDR3 nucleotides: TGTGCCAGCAATGCCGGGACAGGGTGGGTGTACACCTTC. It translates to CASNAGTGWVYTF.